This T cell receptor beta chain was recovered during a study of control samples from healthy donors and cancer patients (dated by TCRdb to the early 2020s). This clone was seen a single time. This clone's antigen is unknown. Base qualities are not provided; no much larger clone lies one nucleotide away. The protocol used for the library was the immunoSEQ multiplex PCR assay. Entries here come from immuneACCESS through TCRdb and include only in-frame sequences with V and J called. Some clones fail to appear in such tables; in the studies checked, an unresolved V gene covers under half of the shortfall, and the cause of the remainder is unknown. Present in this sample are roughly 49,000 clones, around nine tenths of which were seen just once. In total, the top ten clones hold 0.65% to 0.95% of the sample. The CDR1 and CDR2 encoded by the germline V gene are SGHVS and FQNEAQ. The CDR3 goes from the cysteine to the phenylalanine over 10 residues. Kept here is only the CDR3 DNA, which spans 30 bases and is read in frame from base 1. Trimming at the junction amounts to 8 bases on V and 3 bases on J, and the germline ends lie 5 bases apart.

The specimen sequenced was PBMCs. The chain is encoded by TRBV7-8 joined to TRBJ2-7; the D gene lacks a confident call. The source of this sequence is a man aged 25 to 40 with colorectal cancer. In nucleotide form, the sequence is TGTGCCAGCTCGGGCTACGAGCAGTACTTC. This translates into CASSGYEQYF.